Sequencing of this T cell receptor (beta chain) was carried out in a study of radiation and T cells in renal cell carcinoma. This clone was seen a handful of times. Its antigen is undetermined. The time point was: blood 4 weeks post-SBRT, at nephrectomy. Regarding treatment: 15 Gy SBRT to primary tumor, nephrectomy 4 weeks later. Overall study findings and caveats: From baseline, blood top tumor clonotypes peaked at 2 weeks post-radiation.

Sequencing was performed with immunoSEQ multiplex PCR; in TCRdb, only in-frame clones are kept and a portion is missing. The repertoire consists of about 76,000 clones, with around 89% occurring once and the leading ten covering 4.5% to 7%. The germline V gene encodes CDR1 GTSNPN and CDR2 SVGIG (reference sequence). The CDR3 consists of 12 residues. Between the trimmed V and J ends, which lost 7 bases and 0 bases, there was a span of 9 bases. Sequenced material: blood, taken from a patient whose treatment included radiotherapy and nephrectomy. The chain employs TRBV30 and TRBJ1-1; no clear D. The sequence was obtained from a woman in her 70s with renal cell carcinoma. Here the CDR3 reads CALDGLNTEAFF. The CDR3 coding sequence is TGTGCCTTGGACGGCCTGAACACTGAAGCTTTCTTT.